These 29 T cell receptor beta chains originate from one sample sequenced in a study of T cells after posttransplantation cyclophosphamide (dated by TCRdb to between 2015 and 2016). The method behind the library was the immunoSEQ multiplex PCR assay. The clones in this table, taken by TCRdb from immuneACCESS, are in-frame only. Not every clone is retained; where verified, under half of the shortfall comes from an unresolved V gene, and the cause of the rest is unknown. For this sample the table gives around 30,000 clones, of which 85% to 90% were detected only once. 15% of the sample belongs to the ten largest clones. Specimen: PBMCs. Receptors were obtained from a woman aged 40-49 years with a blood cancer, CMV-positive, and with a related stem cell donor.

The chain uses TRBV11-2 and TRBJ2-7, with a tentative D call TRBD2 (6 bases). V lost 3 bases and J 4 bases, leaving 10 bases between the germline ends. The germline V gene encodes CDR1 SGHAT and CDR2 FQNNGV. The CDR3 sequence is 13 residues long. CDR3 residues: CASSLGGGYEQYF. The CDR3 DNA is TGTGCCAGCAGCTTGGGTGGAGGGTACGAGCAGTACTTC.

This chain connects TRBV27 to TRBJ1-1; perhaps TRBD1 as D (6 bases). The V end lost 1 base, the J end lost 7 bases, and 13 bases lay between the germline ends. There are 14 residues in the CDR3. The germline V gene has CDR1 MNHEY and CDR2 SMNVEV (reference sequence). CDR3 loop: CASSLWGKGGEAFF. The DNA for the CDR3 is TGTGCCAGCAGTTTATGGGGGAAAGGGGGTGAAGCTTTCTTT.

The V call is TRBV11-2, the J call TRBJ2-1, with D possibly matching TRBD2 (6 bases). The CDR3 loop spans 15 amino acids. From germline, CDR1 is SGHAT and CDR2 FQNNGV. Trimming removed 4 bases from V and 5 bases from J, with 15 bases in between. Here the CDR3 DNA reads TGTGCCAGCAGCTCAGGACTACGAACCAACAATGAGCAGTTCTTC. It is translated as CASSSGLRTNNEQFF.

The chain combines TRBV12-5 with TRBJ2-7; 7 positions agree with TRBD1. The CDR3 is made up of 15 amino acids. Germline values: CDR1 LGHNT, CDR2 FRNRAP. With 5 bases clipped from V and 1 base from J, the junction kept 8 bases outside the gene matches. CDR3 sequence (DNA): TGTGCTAGTGGTAGAACCGGGACAGAGTCCTACGAGCAGTACTTC. Its protein is CASGRTGTESYEQYF.

The chain joins TRBV25-1 to TRBJ2-2; D is uncertain. The CDR3 length is 15 residues. V dropped 2 bases and J dropped 1 base, with 8 bases sitting between them. The germline CDR1 and CDR2 sequences are MGHDK and SYGVNS. In DNA, the CDR3 is TGTGCCAGCAGTGAAAACAGATTGAACACCGGGGAGCTGTTTTTT. Its protein is CASSENRLNTGELFF.

Only one count was recorded for this clone. V is TRBV7-2 and J is TRBJ2-5; the D gene is possibly TRBD2 (5 bases). The V and J ends lost 5 bases and 5 bases respectively, with 6 bases between them. Germline V gives CDR1 SGHTA, CDR2 FQGNSA. The CDR3 spans 11 residues. CDR3 DNA: TGTGCCAGCAGCCCGGGGGAGACCCAGTACTTC. This sequence encodes CASSPGETQYF.

This chain uses TRBV4-3 with TRBJ2-7, with 8 positions matching TRBD1. V shed 2 bases and J 6 bases; nucleotides not matched to a gene: 15. Per germline, CDR1 LGHNA and CDR2 YSLEER. The CDR3 loop spans 17 amino acids. CDR3 residues: CASSQSLGQGYFGEQYF. The CDR3 bases are TGCGCCAGCAGCCAAAGCCTAGGACAGGGTTACTTCGGCGAGCAGTACTTC.

The chain recombines TRBV9 with TRBJ1-3; a possible D gene is TRBD1 (5 bases). This CDR3 has 15 residues. V lost 0 bases and J 0 bases, leaving 7 bases between the germline ends. Germline values: CDR1 SGDLS, CDR2 YYNGEE. Written as DNA, the CDR3 is TGTGCCAGCAGCGTAGGAGACAGCTCTGGAAACACCATATATTTT. Amino acids: CASSVGDSSGNTIYF. Combining the CDR3 with reference TRBV9 and TRBJ1-3 gives the whole variable domain DSGVTQTPKHLITATGQRVTLRCSPRSGDLSVYWYQQSLDQGLQFLIQYYNGEERAKGNILERFSAQQFPDLHSELNLSSLELGDSALYFCASSVGDSSGNTIYFGEGSWLTVV.

The J gene is TRBJ2-5, the V gene TRBV7-3; possible D gene TRBD1, 7 bases. CDR1 and CDR2 from the germline V gene are SGHTA and FQGTGA. V lost 3 bases to trimming and J lost 2 bases, with 10 bases between them. This CDR3 has 14 amino acids. The CDR3 loop reads CASSFQGGQETQYF. The CDR3 DNA sequence: TGTGCCAGCAGCTTCCAGGGGGGACAAGAGACCCAGTACTTC.

The rearrangement joins TRBV11-2 to TRBJ2-7; 7 bases are a match to TRBD1. This CDR3 contains 15 residues. CDR1 is SGHAT, CDR2 FQNNGV, per germline. V lost 6 bases and J lost 6; bases outside the gene matches: 14. CDR3 in amino acids: CASSYSGQERSEQYF. Here the CDR3 DNA reads TGTGCCAGCAGTTACTCAGGACAGGAGCGGTCCGAGCAGTACTTC. The complete variable domain, with remaining parts taken from reference TRBV11-2 and TRBJ2-7, reads EAGVAQSPRYKIIEKRQSVAFWCNPISGHATLYWYQQILGQGPKLLIQFQNNGVVDDSQLPKDRFSAERLKGVDSTLKIQPAKLEDSAVYLCASSYSGQERSEQYFGPGTRLTVT.

The CDR3 DNA reads TGTGCCTGGAGTGTAAGGAGCCAGGGGGCTGGTGAAAAACTGTTTTTT. It translates to CAWSVRSQGAGEKLFF. V is TRBV30 and J is TRBJ1-4; 8 bases align to TRBD1. Germline V gene lookup returns CDR1 GTSNPN and CDR2 SVGIG (reference sequence). Trimming removed 0 bases from V and 7 bases from J; junction bases left unmatched: 10. The CDR3 loop spans 16 amino acids.

The V and J genes are TRBV5-6 and TRBJ1-3, with TRBD1 as a possible D gene (5 bases). This CDR3 comprises 16 residues. Looked up from germline, CDR1 is SGHDT and CDR2 is YYEEEE. Between the trimmed V and J ends, which lost 4 bases and 0 bases, there was a span of 14 bases. The CDR3, as DNA: TGTGCCAGCAGCGCCGCCAGGGAGGGCTCTGGAAACACCATATATTTT. It yields the protein CASSAAREGSGNTIYF.

The chain employs TRBV6-4 and TRBJ2-3, with 9 bases lining up with TRBD2. The CDR3 consists of 16 residues. Germline CDR1 is MRHNA and CDR2 is SNTAGT. V lost 6 bases to trimming and J lost 2 bases; unmatched junction nucleotides: 9. In DNA, the CDR3 is TGTGCCAGCAGACCAACAGCGGGGGGATACACAGATACGCAGTATTTT. It translates to CASRPTAGGYTDTQYF.

A note on this clone: The junction and the germline gene differ at one end; a read error may be behind it. Other DNA variants within this sample encode the same CDR3. The J gene is TRBJ1-6, the V gene TRBV5-1, with D perhaps TRBD1 (5 bases). The germline CDR1 and CDR2 sequences are SGHRS and YFSETQ. This CDR3 contains 15 residues. This CDR3 is CASSLEAGSNSPLHF. In nucleotides, the CDR3 is TGCGCCAGCAGCTTGGAGGCAGGGTCTAATTCCCCCCTCCACTTT.

Notes on this clone: A read error may produce the germline difference seen at one junction end. The gene calls are TRBV7-7 and TRBJ2-1, with 13 positions matching TRBD2. In germline, CDR1 is SSHAT, CDR2 FNYEAQ (reference sequence). The CDR3 length is 20 residues. The CDR3 loop is CASSSPALLAGGPSYNEQFF. As DNA, the CDR3 is TGTGCTAGCAGCTCCCCGGCACTACTAGCGGGGGGGCCCTCCTACAATGAGCAGTTCTTC.

This chain links TRBV29-1 with TRBJ2-7, with TRBD2 matching 9 bases. The CDR3 is 15 residues long. Trimming cost V 3 bases and J 4 bases; bases outside gene matches: 10. The germline V gene encodes CDR1 SQVTM and CDR2 ANQGSEA. DNA of the CDR3: TGCAGCGTTGATATGAGCGGGCGGGGGGGGTACGAGCAGTACTTC. This translates into CSVDMSGRGGYEQYF.

The CDR3 reads CASSLGTSETYEQYF. DNA for the CDR3: TGTGCCAGCAGCCTAGGAACATCGGAAACCTACGAGCAGTACTTC. This chain connects TRBV5-5 to TRBJ2-7, with D uncertain. Germline CDR1 SGHKS, CDR2 YYEKEE (reference sequence). This CDR3 has 15 residues. V dropped 4 bases and J dropped 2 bases, with 16 bases sitting between them.

The chain employs TRBV5-4 and TRBJ1-1, with D maybe TRBD1 (6 bases). Trimming cost V 0 bases and J 4 bases, with 13 bases left between them. Germline CDR1 SGHNT, CDR2 YYREEE (reference sequence). The CDR3 length is 15 residues. The CDR3 is CASSLGDTGSTEAFF. The CDR3 DNA follows: TGTGCCAGCAGCTTGGGGGACACTGGGAGCACTGAAGCTTTCTTT.

By frequency in the sample, this clone is medium-sized. The same CDR3 is also encoded by other DNA sequences in this sample. The V gene is TRBV28, the J gene TRBJ1-6; the match to TRBD1 covers 7 bases. Germline CDR1 reads MDHEN; CDR2 reads SYDVKM. With V trimmed by 3 bases and J by 4 bases, 15 bases remained unmatched. This CDR3 has 19 residues. This chain's CDR3 is CASSFVRVSGQLYNSPLHF. Written as DNA, the CDR3 is TGTGCCAGCAGTTTCGTCAGAGTCTCGGGACAGTTATATAATTCACCCCTCCACTTT.

V usage is TRBV18 and J usage is TRBJ2-5; D call uncertain. Trimming stripped 4 bases from V and 1 base from J, with 7 bases between. The CDR3 has 13 amino acids. CDR1 and CDR2 (germline): KGHSH, LQKENI. CDR3 region: CASSRQIQETQYF. CDR3 sequence (DNA): TGTGCCAGCTCACGACAAATCCAAGAGACCCAGTACTTC. Filled out from reference TRBV18 and TRBJ2-5, the complete variable domain reads NAGVMQNPRHLVRRRGQEARLRCSPMKGHSHVYWYRQLPEEGLKFMVYLQKENIIDESGMPKERFSAEFPKEGPSILRIQQVVRGDSAAYFCASSRQIQETQYFGPGTRLLVL.

As regards this clone: The junction departs from the called germline gene at one end, perhaps through a read error. This chain links TRBV25-1 with TRBJ2-7; a weak D match, TRBD2 (5 bases). CDR1 is MGHDK and CDR2 is SYGVNS in the germline V gene. The CDR3 sequence is 13 residues long. For the CDR3, the DNA is TGTGCCGGCAGTGGGTCTCTAGCAGCGGTTAAGTACTTC. Protein product: CAGSGSLAAVKYF.

The rearrangement joins TRBV6-1 to TRBJ1-5, with D unresolved. V lost 4 bases and J 4 bases, leaving 8 bases between the germline ends. The germline V gene encodes CDR1 MNHNS and CDR2 SASEGT. This CDR3 comprises 13 residues. The CDR3 sequence: CASSGTTNQPQHF. DNA for the CDR3: TGTGCCAGCAGTGGAACTACGAATCAGCCCCAGCATTTT.

The V gene is TRBV27, the J gene TRBJ2-3; 8 bases are shared with TRBD1. The CDR3 spans 14 residues. The V gene end was trimmed by 6 bases and the J gene end by 1 base; junction bases not matched to a gene: 3. Germline CDR1 is MNHEY and CDR2 is SMNVEV (reference sequence). The CDR3 reads CASRVTGGTDTQYF. The CDR3 DNA is TGTGCCAGCAGAGTGACAGGGGGCACAGATACGCAGTATTTT.

The chain couples TRBV5-1 to TRBJ2-3; the D gene is possibly TRBD2 (6 bases). The CDR3 runs to 15 residues. CDR1 is SGHRS and CDR2 is YFSETQ in the germline V gene. V was trimmed by 0 bases and J by 1 base, leaving 9 bases between them. CDR3 loop: CASSLETRGTDTQYF. DNA of the CDR3: TGCGCCAGCAGCTTGGAGACTAGGGGCACAGATACGCAGTATTTT.

The table lists this clone with a few counts. The genes are TRBV28 and TRBJ2-3; TRBD2 aligns across 12 bases. The V segment lost 3 bases and the J segment 2 bases; nucleotides outside the gene matches: 3. The CDR3 consists of 16 residues. Germline lookup yields CDR1 MDHEN and CDR2 SYDVKM. The CDR3 nucleotides read TGTGCCAGCAGTTTTCGACTAGCGGGGGACACAGATACGCAGTATTTT. This sequence encodes CASSFRLAGDTDTQYF. Supplemented by reference TRBV28 and TRBJ2-3, the full variable domain reads DVKVTQSSRYLVKRTGEKVFLECVQDMDHENMFWYRQDPGLGLRLIYFSYDVKMKEKGDIPEGYSVSREKKERFSLILESASTNQTSMYLCASSFRLAGDTDTQYFGPGTRLTVL.

V usage is TRBV10-3 and J usage is TRBJ2-7; weak D call: TRBD2 (6 bases). Trimming pared 7 bases from V and 2 bases from J, leaving 21 bases between. The germline V gene has CDR1 ENHRY and CDR2 SYGVKD. The CDR3 is 16 residues long. The CDR3 DNA sequence: TGTGCCATCAACCCATCTGAGGACTACCCCCCCTACGAGCAGTACTTC. Its translation is CAINPSEDYPPYEQYF.

J is TRBJ1-6 and V is TRBV4-3; D is possibly TRBD1 (5 bases). Trimming pared 0 bases from V and 8 bases from J, leaving 20 bases between. This CDR3 has 18 residues. The germline gives CDR1 LGHNA, CDR2 YSLEER. In nucleotides, the CDR3 is TGCGCCAGCAGCCAAGATCTTCTGGACACCTTAAGGGATTCACCCCTCCACTTT. It translates to CASSQDLLDTLRDSPLHF.

The chain's CDR3 is CASSFISGTRETQYF. In DNA, the CDR3 is TGTGCCAGCAGTTTTATCTCCGGGACTAGAGAGACCCAGTACTTC. The chain employs TRBV28 and TRBJ2-5; TRBD2 matches 8 bases. Trimming removed 3 bases from V and 4 bases from J; junction bases left unmatched: 7. The CDR3 runs to 15 residues. Germline V gene data show CDR1 as MDHEN and CDR2 as SYDVKM.

The V call is TRBV7-2, the J call TRBJ2-1; D possibly corresponds to TRBD1 (6 bases). With 0 bases removed from V and 10 bases from J, the gap between germline ends came to 16 bases. CDR3 size: 15 residues. The germline CDR1 and CDR2 sequences are SGHTA and FQGNSA. The CDR3 DNA follows: TGTGCCAGCAGCTTAGCTCTGGCAGGGGCCGGGGAGCAGTTCTTC. Translating gives CASSLALAGAGEQFF.